This TCR beta chain was captured in a study of blood T cell repertoires in COVID-19. The CDR3 has 14 residues. Repertoires were generated with immunoSEQ multiplex PCR, while TCRdb's copy carries only in-frame clones and drops some. The sample records a few hundred thousand clones, about 86% being singletons. The origin of this receptor is a woman between 65 and 79 years old with COVID-19, enrolled during active disease. Sequencing used peripheral blood. This chain uses TRBV21-1 with TRBJ1-1; the table's D call of TRBD1 was not tested on the DNA. TRBV21-1 is an annotated pseudogene. In DNA form, the CDR3 reads TGTGCCAGCAGCTATACAGGGGAGAACACTGAAGCTTTCTTT. Its translation: CASSYTGENTEAFF.